One and the same sample provided the 24 T cell receptor beta chains below, sequenced in a study of long-term antiretroviral therapy in people with HIV. This was the immunoSEQ v3.0 assay at survey level. Assay: immunoSEQ multiplex PCR; the TCRdb copy retains only in-frame clones and omits some. Altogether about 17,000 clones are present, more than 85% being singletons, with the ten largest covering more than 7%. The sequences come from unsorted PBMCs, collected 0.3 years after starting antiretroviral therapy. The receptors were gathered from a man aged 60-69 years with HIV.

The V call is TRBV5-6, the J call TRBJ2-3, with no clear D. Germline CDR1 is SGHDT and CDR2 is YYEEEE. The CDR3 has 11 amino acids. Trimming shortened V by 0 bases and J by 5 bases, and 1 base separated the two germline ends. The CDR3 is CASSLGDTQYF. CDR3 nucleotides: TGTGCCAGCAGCTTGGGAGATACGCAGTATTTT.

The chain is built from TRBV6-1 and TRBJ2-4; D is perhaps TRBD1 (5 bases). V lost 3 bases and J lost 11, with 11 bases in between. The CDR3 is 12 amino acids. In germline, CDR1 is MNHNS, CDR2 SASEGT. Written as DNA, the CDR3 is TGTGCCAGCAGTGAGAGAAGGGGCTTTCAGTACTTC. Translating gives CASSERRGFQYF.

V gene TRBV5-4 combines with J gene TRBJ2-5; the D is unclear. CDR3 length: 11 residues. The germline V and J ends were trimmed by 4 bases and 1 base, with 2 bases remaining between them. In germline, CDR1 is SGHNT, CDR2 YYREEE (reference sequence). The DNA of the CDR3 is TGTGCCAGCAGCGTCCAAGAGACCCAGTACTTC. Its protein product is CASSVQETQYF.

V usage is TRBV7-3 and J usage is TRBJ2-1; TRBD2 matches 7 bases. Germline V gives CDR1 SGHTA, CDR2 FQGTGA. The V segment lost 1 base and the J segment 10 bases; nucleotides outside the gene matches: 7. The length of the CDR3 is 14 residues. The chain's CDR3 is CASSLSGGAGEQFF. For the CDR3, the DNA is TGTGCCAGCAGCTTAAGCGGGGGAGCGGGGGAGCAGTTCTTC.

The V and J genes are TRBV6-5 and TRBJ1-2; 9 nucleotides match TRBD1. Germline values: CDR1 MNHEY, CDR2 SVGAGI. CDR3 length: 14 residues. With 0 bases clipped from V and 7 bases from J, the junction kept 3 bases outside the gene matches. The CDR3 region has the DNA TGTGCCAGCAGTTACTCGGCGACAGGGGGTGGCTACACCTTC. Translation gives CASSYSATGGGYTF.

J is TRBJ2-7 and V is TRBV7-6; D might be TRBD2 (6 bases). V shed 2 bases and J shed 7 bases, with 12 bases lying between them. This CDR3 spans 13 amino acids. Germline V CDR1 and CDR2: SGHVS, FNYEAQ. CDR3 DNA: TGTGCCAGCAGCTTACGAGTCGGGAGAGAGCAGTACTTC. This translates into CASSLRVGREQYF.

V usage is TRBV29-1 and J usage is TRBJ2-2; 7 bases fit TRBD2. Germline CDR1 is SQVTM and CDR2 is ANQGSEA. The CDR3 spans 14 residues. The ends lost 7 bases at V and 6 bases at J; junction bases unmatched: 11. CDR3 DNA sequence: TGCAGCGGGCTCGGCGGGAGTAGCGCCGGGGAGCTGTTTTTT. Translated: CSGLGGSSAGELFF.

The chain joins TRBV7-3 to TRBJ1-1, with a weak D call TRBD1 (5 bases). Trimming stripped 2 bases from V and 4 bases from J, with 17 bases between. The CDR3 has 16 residues. Germline loops: CDR1 SGHTA, CDR2 FQGTGA. CDR3 DNA sequence: TGTGCCAGCAGCTTATTTAGTAAGGGAAGGGGCACTGAAGCTTTCTTT. Translated: CASSLFSKGRGTEAFF.

The chain recombines TRBV6-5 with TRBJ2-7; D not certain. V gave up 5 bases and J gave up 6 bases, with 11 bases separating them. Germline CDR1 is MNHEY and CDR2 is SVGAGI. CDR3 length equals 12 residues. The CDR3 sequence: CASSPNLSEQYF. The CDR3, as DNA: TGTGCCAGCAGTCCAAACTTGTCCGAGCAGTACTTC.

V is TRBV4-1 and J is TRBJ1-5; 9 nucleotides match TRBD1. Germline-derived CDR1 and CDR2 are MGHRA and YSYEKL. The CDR3 covers 15 residues. With V trimmed by 0 bases and J by 9 bases, 6 bases remained unmatched. The CDR3 sequence is CASSQDGQGRGPQHF. CDR3 in DNA: TGCGCCAGCAGCCAAGATGGACAGGGGAGAGGGCCCCAGCATTTT.

J is TRBJ2-5 and V is TRBV9; 7 nucleotides agree with TRBD2. Germline assignment: CDR1 SGDLS and CDR2 YYNGEE. The CDR3 covers 15 residues. The junction had 10 bases not matched to a gene; V was cut back by 3 bases and J by 5 bases. The CDR3 protein is CASSANSGLGETQYF. The DNA for the CDR3 is TGTGCCAGCAGCGCCAATAGCGGGCTGGGGGAGACCCAGTACTTC.

The genes are TRBV7-3 and TRBJ2-1; the D is unclear. The germline gives CDR1 SGHTA, CDR2 FQGTGA. Trimming cost V 0 bases and J 4 bases, with 4 bases left between them. CDR3 length equals 13 residues. The CDR3 reads CASSLTAYNEQFF. CDR3 nucleotides: TGTGCCAGCAGCTTAACCGCGTACAATGAGCAGTTCTTC.

This chain joins TRBV6-1 and TRBJ1-5; 7 bases are shared with TRBD1. V gave up 10 bases and J gave up 4 bases; unmatched junction bases: 7. This CDR3 is built from 13 residues. Germline values: CDR1 MNHNS, CDR2 SASEGT. The CDR3 DNA follows: TGTGCCACCCGCTCGACAGGGAATCAGCCCCAGCATTTT. Its protein is CATRSTGNQPQHF.

The V and J genes are TRBV6-5 and TRBJ2-6, with D unresolved. The germline gives CDR1 MNHEY, CDR2 SVGAGI. V dropped 6 bases and J dropped 5 bases, with 11 bases sitting between them. The CDR3 consists of 14 residues. CDR3 region: CASRLAVRANVLTF. The CDR3 DNA is TGTGCCAGCAGGTTAGCAGTCAGGGCCAACGTCCTGACTTTC.

The chain couples TRBV7-8 to TRBJ2-5; 7 bases align to TRBD2. The CDR3 sequence is 15 residues long. Losses at the gene ends were 1 base for V and 7 bases for J; bases not matched to a gene: 9. Per the germline V gene, CDR1 is SGHVS and CDR2 is FQNEAQ. The CDR3, as DNA: TGTGCCAGCAGCTTAGTGGGAGGGGACGGTGGGACCCAGTACTTC. Protein: CASSLVGGDGGTQYF.

The chain combines TRBV2 with TRBJ1-3; TRBD1 matches 9 bases. Germline lookup yields CDR1 SNHLY and CDR2 FYNNEI. The J segment lost 4 bases and the V segment lost 8 bases, leaving 9 bases of the junction unmatched. The CDR3 has 15 amino acids. The CDR3 reads CASGDRTGVGNTIYF. CDR3 DNA: TGTGCCAGCGGGGACAGGACAGGGGTGGGAAACACCATATATTTT.

The chain is built from TRBV7-2 and TRBJ1-2; D unclear. The CDR3 contains 15 residues. The V gene lost 3 bases and the J gene lost 5 bases, with 16 bases spanning the gap. Germline lookup yields CDR1 SGHTA and CDR2 FQGNSA. The CDR3 DNA follows: TGTGCCAGCAGCTTGGAAGGTATAGAAGGGTATGGCTACACCTTC. Amino acid sequence: CASSLEGIEGYGYTF.

V gene TRBV2 combines with J gene TRBJ2-7, with TRBD2 identical over 14 bases. Germline-derived CDR1 and CDR2 are SNHLY and FYNNEI. With 4 bases clipped from V and 2 bases from J, the junction kept 4 bases outside the gene matches. The CDR3 runs 16 residues. The CDR3: CASSASTSGGAYEQYF. The CDR3 DNA is TGTGCCAGCAGTGCATCGACTAGCGGGGGGGCCTACGAGCAGTACTTC.

This clone came up a few times. This rearrangement joins TRBV7-9 to TRBJ2-7; possibly TRBD1 for D (5 bases). The CDR3 totals 12 residues. V was shortened by 1 base and J by 12 bases, with 13 bases between the two germline ends. CDR1 is SEHNR and CDR2 is FQNEAQ in the germline V gene (reference sequence). DNA of the CDR3: TGTGCCAGCAGCTTAGAGCCAGGGTCTCCGTACTTC. It codes for CASSLEPGSPYF.

The genes are TRBV4-1 and TRBJ2-5, with TRBD2 identical over 9 bases. The trim removed 0 bases at V and 3 bases at J, leaving 8 bases unmatched. Germline values: CDR1 MGHRA, CDR2 YSYEKL. The CDR3 runs 17 residues. In DNA, the CDR3 is TGCGCCAGCAGCCAAGAGCCGGTGGGACTAGCTAAAGAGACCCAGTACTTC. It specifies CASSQEPVGLAKETQYF.

This sequence joins TRBV5-1 and TRBJ2-5, with 12 nucleotides matching TRBD2. The CDR3 has 18 residues. J gave up 0 bases and V 4 bases, and 10 bases lay outside the gene matches. The germline V gene encodes CDR1 SGHRS and CDR2 YFSETQ. The DNA for the CDR3 is TGCGCCAGCAGCGCGATCACTAGCGGGGGGACGTACCAAGAGACCCAGTACTTC. It specifies CASSAITSGGTYQETQYF.

V and J are TRBV30 and TRBJ1-2, with 9 bases matching TRBD1. Germline CDR1 GTSNPN, CDR2 SVGIG (reference sequence). V lost 5 bases to trimming and J lost 8 bases; unmatched junction nucleotides: 6. This CDR3 region has 12 residues. In nucleotides, the CDR3 is TGTGCCTGGGAGGGACAGGGAAAAGGCTACACCTTC. It specifies CAWEGQGKGYTF. Combining the CDR3 with reference TRBV30 and TRBJ1-2 gives the whole variable domain SQTIHQWPATLVQPVGSPLSLECTVEGTSNPNLYWYRQAAGRGLQLLFYSVGIGQISSEVPQNLSASRPQDRQFILSSKKLLLSDSGFYLCAWEGQGKGYTFGSGTRLTVV.

This clone appeared a few times. The genes are TRBV7-9 and TRBJ2-7, with 8 bases aligning to TRBD1. This CDR3 comprises 15 residues. J was trimmed by 4 bases and V by 5 bases; bases with no gene match: 10. The germline V gene has CDR1 SEHNR and CDR2 FQNEAQ (reference sequence). The CDR3: CASSKEGQAQYEQYF. The CDR3 DNA follows: TGTGCCAGCAGCAAAGAGGGACAGGCCCAATACGAGCAGTACTTC.

The gene calls are TRBV7-3 and TRBJ2-5; D possibly uses TRBD1 or TRBD2 (5 bases each). The length of the CDR3 is 15 residues. The ends were cut back, 0 bases at V and 5 bases at J, with 13 bases in the middle. Per germline, CDR1 SGHTA and CDR2 FQGTGA. The CDR3 bases are TGTGCCAGCAGCTTAACCTCGGGATGGGGGGAGACCCAGTACTTC. It encodes CASSLTSGWGETQYF. The variable domain in full, with the rest retrieved from reference TRBV7-3 and TRBJ2-5, is GAGVSQTPSNKVTEKGKYVELRCDPISGHTALYWYRQSLGQGPEFLIYFQGTGAADDSGLPNDRFFAVRPEGSVSTLKIQRTERGDSAVYLCASSLTSGWGETQYFGPGTRLLVL.